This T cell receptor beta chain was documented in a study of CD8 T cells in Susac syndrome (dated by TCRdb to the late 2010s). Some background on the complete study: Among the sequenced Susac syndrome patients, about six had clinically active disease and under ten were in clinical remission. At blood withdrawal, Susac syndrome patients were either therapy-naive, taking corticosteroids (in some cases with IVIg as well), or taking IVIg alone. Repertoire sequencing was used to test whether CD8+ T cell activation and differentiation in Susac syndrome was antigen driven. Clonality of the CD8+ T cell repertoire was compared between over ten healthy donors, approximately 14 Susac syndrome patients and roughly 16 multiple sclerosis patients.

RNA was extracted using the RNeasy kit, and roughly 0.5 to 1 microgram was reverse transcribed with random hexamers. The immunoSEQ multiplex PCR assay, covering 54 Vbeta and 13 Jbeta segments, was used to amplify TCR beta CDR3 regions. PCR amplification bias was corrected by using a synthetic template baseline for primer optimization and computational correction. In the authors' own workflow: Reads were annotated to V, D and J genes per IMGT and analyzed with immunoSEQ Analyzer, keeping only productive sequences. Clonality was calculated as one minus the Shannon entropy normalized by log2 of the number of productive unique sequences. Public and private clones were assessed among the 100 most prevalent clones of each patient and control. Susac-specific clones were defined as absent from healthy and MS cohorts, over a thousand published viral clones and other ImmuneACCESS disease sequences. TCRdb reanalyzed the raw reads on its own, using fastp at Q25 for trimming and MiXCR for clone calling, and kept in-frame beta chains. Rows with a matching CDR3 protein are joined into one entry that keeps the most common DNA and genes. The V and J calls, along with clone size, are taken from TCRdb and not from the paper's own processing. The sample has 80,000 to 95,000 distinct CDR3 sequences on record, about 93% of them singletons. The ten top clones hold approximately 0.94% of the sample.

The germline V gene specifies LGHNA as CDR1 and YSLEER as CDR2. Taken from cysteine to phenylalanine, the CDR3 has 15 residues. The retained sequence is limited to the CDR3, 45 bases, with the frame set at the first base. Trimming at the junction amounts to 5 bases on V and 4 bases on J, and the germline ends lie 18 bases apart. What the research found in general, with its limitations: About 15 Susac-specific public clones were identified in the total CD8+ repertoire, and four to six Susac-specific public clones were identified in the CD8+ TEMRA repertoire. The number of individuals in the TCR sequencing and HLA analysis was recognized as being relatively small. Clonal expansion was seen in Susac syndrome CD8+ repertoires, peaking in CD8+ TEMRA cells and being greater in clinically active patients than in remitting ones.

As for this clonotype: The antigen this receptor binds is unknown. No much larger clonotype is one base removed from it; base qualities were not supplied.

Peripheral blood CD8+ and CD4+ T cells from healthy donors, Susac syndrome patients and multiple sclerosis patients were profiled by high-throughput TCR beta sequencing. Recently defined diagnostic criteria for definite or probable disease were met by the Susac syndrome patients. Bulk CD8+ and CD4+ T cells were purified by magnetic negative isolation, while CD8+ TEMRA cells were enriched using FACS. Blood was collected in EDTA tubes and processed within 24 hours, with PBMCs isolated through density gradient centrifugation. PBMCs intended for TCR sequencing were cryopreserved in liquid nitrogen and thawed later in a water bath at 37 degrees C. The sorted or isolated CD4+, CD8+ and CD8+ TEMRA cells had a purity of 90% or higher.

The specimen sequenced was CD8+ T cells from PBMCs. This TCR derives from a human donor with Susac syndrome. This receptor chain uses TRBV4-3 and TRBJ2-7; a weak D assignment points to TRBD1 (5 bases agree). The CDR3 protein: CASSSESTGDYEQYF. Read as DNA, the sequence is TGCGCCAGCAGCTCAGAAAGTACAGGTGATTACGAGCAGTACTTC.